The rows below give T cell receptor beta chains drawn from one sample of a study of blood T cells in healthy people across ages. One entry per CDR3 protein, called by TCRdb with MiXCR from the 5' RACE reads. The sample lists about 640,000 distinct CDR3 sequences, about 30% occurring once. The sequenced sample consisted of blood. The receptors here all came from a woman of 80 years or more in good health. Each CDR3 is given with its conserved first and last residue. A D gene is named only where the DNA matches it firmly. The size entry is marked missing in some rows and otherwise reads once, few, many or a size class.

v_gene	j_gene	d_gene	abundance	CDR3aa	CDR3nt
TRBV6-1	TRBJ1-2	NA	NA	CASSPTGWGGDNYGYTF	TGTGCCAGCAGTCCCACAGGTTGGGGCGGAGACAACTATGGCTACACCTTC
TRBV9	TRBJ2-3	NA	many	CASSIQADTQYF	TGTGCCAGCAGCATTCAGGCAGATACGCAGTATTTT
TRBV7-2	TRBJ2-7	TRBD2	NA	CASSPRTSTEQYF	TGTGCCAGCAGCCCCCGGACTAGCACCGAGCAGTACTTC
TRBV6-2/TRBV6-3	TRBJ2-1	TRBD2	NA	CASQDGGIYNEQFF	TGTGCCAGCCAGGACGGGGGGATCTACAATGAGCAGTTCTTC
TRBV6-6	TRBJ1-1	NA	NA	CASRQPGPRGVEAFF	TGTGCCAGCAGGCAACCGGGACCCCGTGGGGTTGAAGCTTTCTTT
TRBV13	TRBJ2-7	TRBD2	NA	CASSLGAPAGGQSVQYF	TGTGCCAGCAGCTTAGGTGCCCCTGCGGGGGGGCAGTCTGTGCAGTACTTC
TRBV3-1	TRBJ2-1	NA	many	CASSPQGGGFDNEQFF	TGTGCCAGCAGCCCGCAGGGGGGGGGATTCGACAATGAGCAGTTCTTC
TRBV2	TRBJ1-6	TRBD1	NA	CASRAGPGQGSSPLHF	TGTGCCAGCAGGGCCGGACCGGGACAGGGGTCTTCACCCCTCCACTTT
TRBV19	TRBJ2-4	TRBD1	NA	CASRTQGAPNIQYF	TGTGCCAGTAGGACACAGGGGGCGCCGAACATTCAGTACTTC
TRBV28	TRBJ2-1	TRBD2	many	CASSSGGGPYNEQFF	TGTGCCAGCAGTTCGGGGGGGGGCCCGTACAATGAGCAGTTCTTC
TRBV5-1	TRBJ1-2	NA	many	CASSLARNLDGYTF	TGCGCCAGCAGCTTGGCCCGGAATTTGGATGGCTACACCTTC
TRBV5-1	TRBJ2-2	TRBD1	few	CASSFDRVRTGELFF	TGCGCCAGCAGCTTCGACAGGGTGAGGACCGGGGAGCTGTTTTTT
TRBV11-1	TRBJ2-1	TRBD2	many	CASSIGTSGGKQFF	TGTGCCAGCAGCATAGGGACTAGCGGGGGGAAGCAGTTCTTC
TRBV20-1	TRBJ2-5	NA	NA	CSASPTVETQYF	TGCAGTGCTAGTCCGACTGTGGAGACCCAGTACTTC
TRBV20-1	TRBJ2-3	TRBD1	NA	CSARPRTGAFLDTQYF	TGCAGTGCTAGACCCCGGACAGGGGCGTTCCTGGATACGCAGTATTTT
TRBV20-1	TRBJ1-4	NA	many	CSATGAATNEKLFF	TGCAGTGCTACAGGCGCCGCAACTAATGAAAAACTGTTTTTT
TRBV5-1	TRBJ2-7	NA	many	CASSWTGTTYEQYF	TGCGCCAGCAGCTGGACAGGGACTACCTACGAGCAGTACTTC
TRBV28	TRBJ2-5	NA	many	CASSLRGTDGVQYF	TGTGCCAGCAGTTTACGCGGCACCGATGGTGTCCAGTACTTC
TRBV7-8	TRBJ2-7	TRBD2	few	CASSSSAEAGGSYNEQYF	TGTGCCAGCAGCTCAAGCGCCGAGGCGGGGGGGTCATACAATGAGCAGTACTTC
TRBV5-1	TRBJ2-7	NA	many	CASSLAGRGNEQYF	TGCGCCAGCAGCTTGGCGGGACGGGGAAACGAGCAGTACTTC
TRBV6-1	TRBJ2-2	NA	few	CASSESYWSGELFF	TGTGCCAGCAGTGAAAGTTATTGGTCCGGGGAGCTGTTTTTT
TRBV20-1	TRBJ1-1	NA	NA	CSARTGRPGAFF	TGCAGTGCTCGTACCGGGCGGCCTGGGGCTTTCTTT
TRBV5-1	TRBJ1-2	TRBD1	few	CASSKGRDRVAGYTF	TGCGCCAGCAGCAAAGGCCGGGACAGGGTAGCCGGCTACACCTTC
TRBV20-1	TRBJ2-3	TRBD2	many	CSARSPPSGATDTQYF	TGCAGTGCTAGATCCCCCCCTAGCGGGGCCACAGATACGCAGTATTTT
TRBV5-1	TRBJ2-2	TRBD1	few	CASSLTGTGKNTGELFF	TGCGCCAGCAGCTTAACCGGGACAGGGAAAAACACCGGGGAGCTGTTTTTT
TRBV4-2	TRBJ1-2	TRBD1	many	CASSQDPTGDYGYTF	TGTGCCAGCAGCCAAGATCCGACAGGGGACTATGGCTACACCTTC
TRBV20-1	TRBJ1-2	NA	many	CSAVRTANYGYTF	TGCAGTGCTGTCCGGACAGCTAACTATGGCTACACCTTC
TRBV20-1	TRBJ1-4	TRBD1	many	CSASTGVGEKLFF	TGCAGTGCTAGTACAGGGGTGGGGGAAAAACTGTTTTTT
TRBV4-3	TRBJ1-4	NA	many	CASSQETSEKLFF	TGCGCCAGCAGCCAAGAGACTTCTGAAAAACTGTTTTTT
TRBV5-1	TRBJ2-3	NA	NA	CASGVRGPLASDTQYF	TGCGCCAGCGGGGTGAGGGGCCCCTTGGCGTCAGATACGCAGTATTTT
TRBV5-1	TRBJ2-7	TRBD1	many	CASRLDRGSSYEQYF	TGCGCCAGCAGGCTGGACAGGGGTAGCTCCTACGAGCAGTACTTC
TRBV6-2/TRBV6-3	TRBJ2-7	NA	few	CASSSGTPYEQYF	TGTGCCAGCAGCTCCGGGACACCCTACGAGCAGTACTTC
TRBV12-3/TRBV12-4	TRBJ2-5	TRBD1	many	CASSLGTGVQETQYF	TGTGCCAGCAGTTTAGGGACAGGGGTTCAAGAGACCCAGTACTTC
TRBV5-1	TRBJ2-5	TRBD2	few	CASSPTSSGGRDEQYF	TGCGCCAGCAGCCCGACTTCAAGCGGGGGTCGGGATGAGCAGTACTTC
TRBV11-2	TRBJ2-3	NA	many	CASSLDLGPDTQYF	TGTGCCAGCAGCTTAGATCTAGGGCCAGATACGCAGTATTTT
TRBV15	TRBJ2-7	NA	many	CATSVGNSYEQYF	TGTGCCACCAGCGTAGGAAACTCCTACGAGCAGTACTTC
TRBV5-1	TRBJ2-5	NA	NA	CASSMTLADEQYF	TGCGCCAGCAGCATGACCCTAGCCGATGAGCAGTACTTC
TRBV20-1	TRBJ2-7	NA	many	CSAREGIYEQYF	TGCAGTGCTAGAGAGGGGATCTACGAGCAGTACTTC
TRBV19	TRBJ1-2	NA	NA	CASSITLTAQYGYTF	TGTGCCAGTAGTATCACCCTGACAGCGCAGTATGGCTACACCTTC
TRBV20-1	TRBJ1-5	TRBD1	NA	CSAWTGLGGGQPQHF	TGCAGTGCGTGGACAGGGTTGGGAGGGGGGCAGCCCCAGCATTTT
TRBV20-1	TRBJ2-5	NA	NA	CSAHPWRGGEETQYF	TGCAGTGCTCATCCCTGGCGAGGGGGGGAAGAGACCCAGTACTTC
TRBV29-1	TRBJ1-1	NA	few	CSVDLGGTEAFF	TGCAGCGTTGACTTAGGTGGCACTGAAGCTTTCTTT
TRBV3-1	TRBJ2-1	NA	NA	CASSLRSQMQETQFF	TGTGCCAGCAGCTTACGATCCCAAATGCAAGAGACCCAGTTCTTC